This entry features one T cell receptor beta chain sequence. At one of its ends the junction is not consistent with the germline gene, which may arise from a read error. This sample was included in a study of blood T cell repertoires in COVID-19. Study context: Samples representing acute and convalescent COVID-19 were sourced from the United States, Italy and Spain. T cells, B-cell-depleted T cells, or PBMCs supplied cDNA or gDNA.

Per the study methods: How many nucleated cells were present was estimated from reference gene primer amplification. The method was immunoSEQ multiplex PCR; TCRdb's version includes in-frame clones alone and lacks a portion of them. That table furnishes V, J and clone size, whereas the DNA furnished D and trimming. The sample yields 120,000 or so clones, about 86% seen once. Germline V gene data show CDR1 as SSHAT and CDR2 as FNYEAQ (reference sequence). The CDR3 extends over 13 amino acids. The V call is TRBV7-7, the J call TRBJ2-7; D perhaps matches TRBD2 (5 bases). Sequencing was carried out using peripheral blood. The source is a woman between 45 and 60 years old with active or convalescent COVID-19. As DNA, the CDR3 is TGTGCTAGCAGCCCCGGGAAAACCTACGAGCAGTACTTC. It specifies CASSPGKTYEQYF.